Listed below are T cell receptor beta chains from one sample, sequenced in a study of blood T cell repertoires in COVID-19. Profiled with immunoSEQ multiplex PCR; TCRdb holds only in-frame clones, not every one. The sample yields about 270,000 clones, approximately 86% seen once. The specimen sequenced was PBMCs or T cells enriched from blood (not recorded which). These receptors all come from a woman in her 30s who had recovered from COVID-19. The CDR3 runs from the conserved cysteine through the conserved F or W. Each record gives: D gene, V gene, clone size, CDR3 length, J gene, CDR3 protein, CDR3 DNA. A D gene is named only where the DNA matches it firmly. Expanded clones get a size class; other rows say once, few or many, or leave the size out.

-,TRBV9,-,16,TRBJ2-2,CASRPSVGGAAGELFF,TGTGCCAGCCGACCGTCCGTAGGGGGGGCGGCCGGGGAGCTGTTTTTT
-,TRBV28,-,13,TRBJ2-7,CASTKPDSYEQYF,TGTGCCAGCACAAAGCCTGACTCCTACGAGCAGTACTTC
TRBD2,TRBV6-1,once,16,TRBJ2-1,CASSDFLAGVASEQFF,TGTGCCAGCAGTGATTTTTTGGCGGGAGTGGCTAGTGAGCAGTTCTTC
TRBD2,TRBV20-1,-,19,TRBJ2-3,CSASDASGGTLVGTDTQYF,TGCAGTGCTAGTGACGCTAGCGGGGGGACCCTCGTGGGCACAGATACGCAGTATTTT
-,TRBV9,once,16,TRBJ1-3,CASSTPGHSSGNTIYF,TGTGCCAGCAGCACACCGGGACACAGCTCTGGAAACACCATATATTTT
TRBD1,TRBV19,-,14,TRBJ2-7,CASSPGTGLYEQYF,TGTGCCAGTAGCCCCGGGACAGGGTTGTACGAGCAGTACTTC
-,TRBV12-3/TRBV12-4,-,12,TRBJ2-1,CASSYRVHEQFF,TGTGCCAGCAGTTACAGGGTCCATGAGCAGTTCTTC
TRBD2,TRBV11-3,-,19,TRBJ2-5,CASSLTGFSGGSWEGTQYF,TGTGCCAGCAGCTTGACAGGATTTAGCGGGGGCTCCTGGGAAGGGACCCAGTACTTC
TRBD1,TRBV28,-,18,TRBJ1-5,CASSIQGVPGYSNQPQHF,TGTGCCAGCAGTATACAGGGGGTGCCTGGATATAGCAATCAGCCCCAGCATTTT
TRBD1,TRBV12-5,-,17,TRBJ1-1,CASGTNWDRLMNTEAFF,TGTGCTAGTGGCACGAATTGGGACAGGCTGATGAACACTGAAGCTTTCTTT
-,TRBV29-1,-,14,TRBJ1-5,CSVEGDSDNQPQHF,TGCAGCGTTGAGGGCGACAGTGACAATCAGCCCCAGCATTTT
TRBD1,TRBV10-3,-,13,TRBJ1-2,CAISGTDRDGYTF,TGTGCCATCAGTGGGACTGACAGGGATGGCTACACCTTC
-,TRBV30,-,15,TRBJ1-5,CAWSGPGSLSQPQHF,TGTGCCTGGAGTGGACCGGGGTCCCTCAGCCAACCCCAGCATTTT
-,TRBV29-1,-,17,TRBJ2-1,CSVESGKAPVNYNEQFF,TGCAGCGTTGAATCGGGGAAGGCCCCGGTAAACTACAATGAGCAGTTCTTC
-,TRBV19,once,15,TRBJ1-1,CASSIQGGMNTEAFF,TGTGCCAGTAGTATCCAGGGTGGCATGAACACTGAAGCTTTCTTT
TRBD1,TRBV5-4,-,16,TRBJ1-2,CASSLGMDRGWSGYTF,TGTGCCAGCAGCTTGGGCATGGACAGGGGGTGGAGTGGCTACACCTTC
-,TRBV7-9,once,12,TRBJ2-5,CASSPAEETQYF,TGTGCCAGCAGCCCGGCGGAAGAGACCCAGTACTTC
-,TRBV28,-,15,TRBJ2-5,CASSLLRDKKETQYF,TGTGCCAGCAGTCTCCTCCGGGACAAGAAAGAGACCCAGTACTTC
-,TRBV5-4,-,13,TRBJ1-1,CASSSEENTEAFF,TGTGCCAGCAGCAGCGAGGAGAACACTGAAGCTTTCTTT
-,TRBV19,-,12,TRBJ2-7,CASPPSAYEQYF,TGTGCCAGTCCTCCGAGTGCCTACGAGCAGTACTTC
-,TRBV7-2,-,11,TRBJ2-7,CASSSKYEQYF,TGTGCCAGCAGCTCAAAATACGAGCAGTACTTC
-,TRBV24-1,-,15,TRBJ1-2,CATSDPLRGGYGYTF,TGTGCCACCAGTGACCCCTTGCGGGGGGGCTATGGCTACACCTTC
-,TRBV3-1/TRBV3-2,-,18,TRBJ1-1,CASSQVIGGLGPNTEAFF,TGTGCCAGCAGCCAAGTAATTGGCGGACTAGGTCCGAACACTGAAGCTTTCTTT
TRBD1,TRBV5-4,-,14,TRBJ1-2,CASSPLQGGYGYTF,TGTGCCAGCAGCCCCTTACAGGGGGGCTATGGCTACACCTTC
TRBD2,TRBV2,few,16,TRBJ2-6,CASSDSGSSGANVLTF,TGTGCCAGCAGTGATAGCGGGAGCTCTGGGGCCAACGTCCTGACTTTC
-,TRBV27,-,16,TRBJ1-1,CASSLNSRGWRTEAFF,TGTGCCAGCAGTTTAAATTCGCGGGGATGGAGGACTGAAGCTTTCTTT
TRBD1,TRBV19,-,13,TRBJ1-2,CASSPDRGGGYTF,TGTGCCAGTAGTCCGGACAGGGGAGGAGGCTACACCTTC
TRBD1,TRBV28,-,14,TRBJ2-5,CASSLLGQVETQYF,TGTGCCAGCAGTTTATTGGGACAGGTTGAGACCCAGTACTTC
TRBD2,TRBV10-1,-,19,TRBJ2-3,CASRNTSGGHPFSTDTQYF,TGCGCCAGCAGGAATACTAGCGGGGGCCATCCTTTTAGCACAGATACGCAGTATTTT
TRBD1,TRBV2,-,13,TRBJ1-1,CAAGQGQNTEAFF,TGTGCCGCCGGACAGGGGCAAAACACTGAAGCTTTCTTT
-,TRBV7-5,-,16,TRBJ2-7,CARSYRDNEAFLEQYF,TGTGCCAGAAGCTACCGGGACAATGAAGCTTTTTTGGAGCAGTACTTC